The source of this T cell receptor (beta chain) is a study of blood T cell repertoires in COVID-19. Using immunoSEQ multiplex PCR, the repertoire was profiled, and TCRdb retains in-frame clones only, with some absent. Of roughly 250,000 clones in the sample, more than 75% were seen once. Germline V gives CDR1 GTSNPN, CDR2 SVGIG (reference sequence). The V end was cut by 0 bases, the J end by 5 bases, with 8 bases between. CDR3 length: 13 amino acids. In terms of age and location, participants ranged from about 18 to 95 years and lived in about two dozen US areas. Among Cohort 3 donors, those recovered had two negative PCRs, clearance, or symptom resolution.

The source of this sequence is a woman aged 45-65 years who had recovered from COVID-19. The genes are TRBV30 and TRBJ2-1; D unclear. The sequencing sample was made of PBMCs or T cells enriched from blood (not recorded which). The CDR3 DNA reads TGTGCCTGGAGTGTTGACTCTAACAATGAGCAGTTCTTC. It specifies CAWSVDSNNEQFF.